The clone carrying this T cell receptor (beta chain) was seen more than once but under ten times. What it binds is unknown. V lost 7 bases to trimming and J lost 3 bases; unmatched junction nucleotides: 4. CDR1 MDHEN and CDR2 SYDVKM come from the germline V gene. This CDR3 has 15 amino acids. The sample comes from a study of shared clonotypes between healthy human individuals. Study outcomes and limitations: Richness estimates generally favored naive over memory subsets.

Libraries were prepared by immunoSEQ multiplex PCR; TCRdb keeps only in-frame clonotypes and omits some of them. The sample has about 1 million clones; approximately 76% are singletons. Sequenced: memory CD4+ T cells sorted from blood. The subset: CD45RA-negative fraction. The TCR originated in a man in his late teens or twenties in good health. This chain uses TRBV28 with TRBJ1-6; 9 bases are a match to TRBD1. For the CDR3, the DNA is TGTGCCAGCATTGGACAGGGGTTCTATAATTCACCCCTCCACTTT. Translating gives CASIGQGFYNSPLHF. The whole variable domain, remainder taken from reference TRBV28 and TRBJ1-6, is DVKVTQSSRYLVKRTGEKVFLECVQDMDHENMFWYRQDPGLGLRLIYFSYDVKMKEKGDIPEGYSVSREKKERFSLILESASTNQTSMYLCASIGQGFYNSPLHFGNGTRLTVT.